This is a list of T cell receptor beta chains from one sample in a study of cytomegalovirus exposure and HLA in healthy donors. Sequenced by immunoSEQ multiplex PCR; TCRdb stores in-frame clones only, minus some. The table lists under 200,000 clones, approximately 70% of them singletons, with about 1.7% in the top ten. The sample consisted of PBMCs. The receptors originated from a young woman in good health and CMV-seronegative. The conserved cysteine and the conserved F or W are not part of the CDR3 here.

v_gene,len,j_gene,CDR3aa
TRBV10-3,11,TRBJ1-1,AISYSGDTEAF
TRBV6-4,13,TRBJ2-1,ASSREGEKNNEQF
TRBV6-5,12,TRBJ2-7,ASSWGQGSYEQY
TRBV12-5,17,TRBJ2-2,ASGLVVLAGGPYTGELF
TRBV6-4,12,TRBJ2-3,ASSDGRETDTQY
TRBV6-5,10,TRBJ1-2,ASRDTQYGYT
TRBV19,14,TRBJ1-5,ASSNPGQGKDQPQH
TRBV19,13,TRBJ1-5,ASTPSRQFNQPQH
TRBV27,12,TRBJ1-5,ASSSTGGNQPQH
TRBV7-2,12,TRBJ2-3,ASSFRLAADTQY
TRBV5-8,13,TRBJ2-1,ASSLVAGGLGEQF
TRBV18,12,TRBJ2-2,ASSPAGVTGELF
TRBV18,12,TRBJ1-2,ASSPSAGVYGYT
TRBV7-3,12,TRBJ1-6,ASSRTGGNSPLH
TRBV4-3,13,TRBJ1-2,ASSQELMVRYGYT
TRBV7-3,12,TRBJ2-1,ASSLSGGDNEQF
TRBV4-1,13,TRBJ2-3,ASSQASGGTDTQY
TRBV5-6,13,TRBJ2-7,ASSFTAGSFDEQY
TRBV2,11,TRBJ2-1,ASMVTSYYEQF
TRBV11-2,13,TRBJ1-2,ASSGVGQGISGYT
TRBV11-2,13,TRBJ1-1,ASSSTGGRGTEAF
TRBV5-5,15,TRBJ2-7,ASSLLGQGSLSYEQY
TRBV4-2,12,TRBJ2-5,ASSQVPEQVSQY
TRBV6-5,13,TRBJ2-3,ASKGERAPPDTQY
TRBV6-1,11,NA,ASSDSEAYEQY
TRBV1,13,TRBJ1-5,TSSQDGAQDQPQH
TRBV4-1,17,TRBJ1-2,ASSPEPGTGGRIDYGYT
TRBV10-3,11,TRBJ2-3,AIGTGRADTQY
TRBV7-9,13,TRBJ2-3,ASSPGLAGGDTQY
TRBV4-2,13,TRBJ1-1,ASSQAPDRLTEAF
TRBV5-1,12,TRBJ1-3,ASSRGESGNTIY
TRBV4-1,14,TRBJ2-3,ASSRRVAGSTDTQY
TRBV27,12,TRBJ2-1,ASSLGLAGFEQF
TRBV2,14,TRBJ2-2,ASSDQAGVRTGELF
TRBV29-1,12,TRBJ1-2,SVSGTGNNYGYT
TRBV19,11,TRBJ1-1,ASRDGVGTEAF
TRBV12-5,20,TRBJ1-5,ASGLVGLGRDSLEERNQPQH
TRBV30,15,TRBJ2-7,AWSVPWLAHSSYEQY
TRBV6-5,13,TRBJ1-5,ASSYTRGRNQPQH
TRBV6-1,14,TRBJ1-5,ASRELGGGSNQPQH
TRBV7-9,11,TRBJ1-2,ASSSRVGYGYT
TRBV2,13,TRBJ2-2,ASRQGRRNTGELF
TRBV6-1,13,TRBJ2-3,ASSESGGGMDTQY
TRBV7-9,13,TRBJ1-4,ASSATGGVGRKLF
TRBV27,15,TRBJ2-1,ASSSRGLAGGYNEQF
TRBV9,14,TRBJ2-4,ASSATGTGTKNIQY
TRBV7-9,13,TRBJ1-1,ASSLGQIMNTEAF
TRBV19,12,TRBJ1-1,ASSSFADNTEAF
TRBV5-1,12,TRBJ1-1,ASSLYPGDTEAF
TRBV5-1,15,TRBJ2-1,ASSFYTGSSYYNEQF
TRBV19,12,TRBJ2-1,ASSEGLGYNEQF
TRBV4-1,11,TRBJ2-1,ASSQVMREVRF
TRBV2,12,TRBJ1-4,ASSGGLANEKLF
TRBV5-4,12,TRBJ1-1,ASSKGGGDTEAF
TRBV5-4,14,TRBJ2-1,ASSIGTQSSYNEQF